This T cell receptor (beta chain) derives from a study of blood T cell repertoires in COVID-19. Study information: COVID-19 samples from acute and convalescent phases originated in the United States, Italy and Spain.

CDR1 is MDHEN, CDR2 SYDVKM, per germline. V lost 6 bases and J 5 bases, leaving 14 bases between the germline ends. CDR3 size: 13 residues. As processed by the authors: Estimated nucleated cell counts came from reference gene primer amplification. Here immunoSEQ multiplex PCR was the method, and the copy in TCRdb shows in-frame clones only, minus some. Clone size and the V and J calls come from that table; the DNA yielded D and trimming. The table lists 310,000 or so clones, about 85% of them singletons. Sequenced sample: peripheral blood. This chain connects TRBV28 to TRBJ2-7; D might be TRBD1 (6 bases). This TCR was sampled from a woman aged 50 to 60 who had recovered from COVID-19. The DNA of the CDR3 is TGTGCCAGCAGCGACAGGTTCATGAACGAGCAGTACTTC. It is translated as CASSDRFMNEQYF.